These 22 T cell receptor beta chains originate from one sample sequenced in a study of T cell clonality in common variable immunodeficiency. TCRdb's table, derived via immunoSEQ multiplex PCR, lists solely in-frame clones and lacks some. The sample presents tens of thousands of clones, none singletons. Sequencing input: peripheral blood mononuclear cells. These receptors were collected from a person aged 18 to 69 in good health.

In this sample, this clone turned up many times. Coverage ceases 3 residues before the CDR3 finishes, and the germline J gene fills in the end. The chain recombines TRBV7-2 with TRBJ2-3; 7 bases map to TRBD1. The CDR3 runs 15 residues. The germline CDR1 and CDR2 sequences are SGHTA and FQGNSA. The trim removed 5 bases at V and 4 bases at J, leaving 9 bases unmatched. The DNA read from the CDR3 is TGTGCCAGCAGCGCGCGACAGGGTAGACCAGATACG. This sequence encodes CASSARQGRPDT. The whole CDR3 protein is CASSARQGRPDTQYF.

Ten or more counts support this clone. The CDR3 is cut off 3 residues early in the read; its end comes from the germline J gene. The chain combines TRBV18 with TRBJ2-1, with 11 bases fitting TRBD2. The length of the CDR3 is 17 residues. The V gene end was trimmed by 5 bases and the J gene end by 0 bases; junction bases not matched to a gene: 6. CDR1 and CDR2 from the germline V gene are KGHSH and LQKENI. The DNA read from the CDR3 is TGTGCCAGCTCATCGCTAGCGGGAGGTAGCTCCTACAATGAG. Protein: CASSSLAGGSSYNE. The entire CDR3 reads CASSSLAGGSSYNEQFF. Filled out from reference TRBV18 and TRBJ2-1, the complete variable domain reads NAGVMQNPRHLVRRRGQEARLRCSPMKGHSHVYWYRQLPEEGLKFMVYLQKENIIDESGMPKERFSAEFPKEGPSILRIQQVVRGDSAAYFCASSSLAGGSSYNEQFFGPGTRLTVL.

This clone has a count of ten or more. The read ends 3 residues early relative to the CDR3; the germline J gene fills the gap. The rearrangement uses TRBV12-3 or TRBV12-4 and TRBJ2-3; D remains unclear. The CDR3 contains 14 residues. V was pared by 6 bases and J by 0 bases, with 10 bases between. The part of the CDR3 DNA that was read is TGTGCCAGCAGCGGAACTAAGAGCACAGATACG. Residues: CASSGTKSTDT. The entire CDR3 protein is CASSGTKSTDTQYF.

This clone was observed many times. The read ends 3 residues shy of where the CDR3 ends; the end is completed using the germline J gene. This chain uses TRBV20-1 with TRBJ1-2, with D perhaps matching TRBD1 (5 bases). The V gene's germline CDR1 is DFQATT and CDR2 SNEGSKA (reference sequence). The length of the CDR3 is 11 residues. The covered CDR3 bases are TGCAGTGCTAGGCAGGGTATGGGC. This translates into CSARQGMG. The CDR3 reads in full as CSARQGMGYTF.

This clone was seen many times. Here the CDR3 reads CASSFAFNTEAFF. The CDR3 DNA, read in part, is TGTGCCAGCAGTTTTGCGTTCAACACTGAA. The J gene is TRBJ1-1, the V gene TRBV27; D is undetermined. Coverage ceases 3 residues before the CDR3 finishes, and the germline J gene fills in the end. Germline V CDR1 and CDR2: MNHEY, SMNVEV (reference sequence). The CDR3 covers 13 residues. The ends were cut back, 3 bases at V and 2 bases at J, with 7 bases in the middle.

This clone was observed at least ten times. The read terminates 3 residues ahead of where the CDR3 ends, so the germline J gene completes it. This chain joins TRBV6-2 or TRBV6-3 and TRBJ2-7; tentative D call: TRBD1 (5 bases). Deletions cut 5 bases from V and 5 bases from J, with 10 bases between. The CDR3 has 12 amino acids. Looked up from germline, CDR1 is MNHEY and CDR2 is SVGEGT. This CDR3 reads CASSQGGHEQYF. The sequenced CDR3 bases are TGTGCCAGCAGTCAGGGCGGCCACGAG.

At least ten counts were recorded for this clone. The sequenced fragment ends 3 residues before the CDR3 boundary, so the rest is inferred from the germline J gene. The rearrangement links TRBV20-1 to TRBJ1-2; no clear D. The germline gives CDR1 DFQATT, CDR2 SNEGSKA (reference sequence). The CDR3 extends over 12 amino acids. The CDR3 bases that were read are TGCAGCACCTCCAGAGGGTCCTATGGC. This sequence encodes CSTSRGSYG. The CDR3, in full, reads CSTSRGSYGYTF.

This clone was observed many times. The read gets to within 3 residues of the CDR3 end, and the germline J gene fills in the rest. The gene calls are TRBV5-6 and TRBJ2-1, with a weak D call TRBD2 (5 bases). This CDR3 region has 15 residues. CDR1 and CDR2 (germline): SGHDT, YYEEEE. Trimming took 0 bases from V and 0 from J, leaving 7 bases between them. Incomplete CDR3 DNA: TGTGCCAGCAGCTTGGGGAGCGGCTCCTACAATGAG. Encoded protein: CASSLGSGSYNE. The entire CDR3 reads CASSLGSGSYNEQFF.

This clone has a count of ten or more. The sequence runs out 3 residues before the end of the CDR3; the remainder is reconstructed from the germline J gene. The J gene is TRBJ2-7, the V gene TRBV30, with TRBD1 matching 7 bases. V lost 7 bases and J lost 3; bases outside the gene matches: 6. CDR3 length: 12 residues. The germline V gene has CDR1 GTSNPN and CDR2 SVGIG (reference sequence). CDR3 sequence: CALHRGVYEQYF. The sequenced part of the CDR3 DNA is TGTGCCTTGCACAGGGGAGTCTACGAG.

This clone has just a few counts. The read stops 3 residues short of the end of the CDR3; the missing end is completed from the germline J gene. This chain connects TRBV6-1 to TRBJ1-5, with 7 nucleotides matching TRBD1. After removal of 4 bases from V and 0 bases from J, the junction contained 6 bases not matched to a gene. Germline-derived CDR1 and CDR2 are MNHNS and SASEGT. This CDR3 contains 16 residues. CDR3 bases read: TGTGCCAGCAGTGGGGGCGGGACAGCTAGCAATCAGCCC. Translating it yields CASSGGGTASNQP. The complete CDR3 protein is CASSGGGTASNQPQHF.

This clone came up many times. The observed sequence ends 3 residues before the CDR3 terminus, with the missing tail filled in from the germline J gene. This chain uses TRBV6-1 with TRBJ1-2, with no clear D. The germline V gene has CDR1 MNHNS and CDR2 SASEGT. There are 13 residues in the CDR3. The V and J ends lost 1 base and 4 bases respectively, with 7 bases between them. The DNA read from the CDR3 is TGTGCCAGCAGTGAAGGACACGGCTATGGC. This sequence encodes CASSEGHGYG. In full, the CDR3 is CASSEGHGYGYTF.

This clone was counted many times. Read sequence stops 3 residues before the CDR3 end, and the germline J gene provides the missing end. This sequence joins TRBV19 and TRBJ2-1, with TRBD2 matching 9 bases. The length of the CDR3 is 15 residues. CDR1 and CDR2 (germline): LNHDA, SQIVND (reference sequence). V lost 1 base, J lost 5 bases, and 3 bases stayed unmatched. The CDR3 sequence is CASSIGLADHNEQFF. The DNA read from the CDR3 is TGTGCCAGTAGTATAGGACTAGCGGACCACAATGAG.

This clone was recorded a few times. The read falls 3 residues short of the CDR3 end, and the missing part is taken from the germline J gene. The gene calls are TRBV2 and TRBJ1-1, with D unresolved. CDR3 length: 12 amino acids. V dropped 6 bases and J dropped 3 bases, with 8 bases sitting between them. The germline CDR1 and CDR2 sequences are SNHLY and FYNNEI. CDR3 region: CASRAQDTEAFF. CDR3 DNA (partial): TGTGCCAGCAGGGCCCAGGACACTGAA. Using reference TRBV2 and TRBJ1-1 for the parts outside the CDR3, the full variable domain is EPEVTQTPSHQVTQMGQEVILRCVPISNHLYFYWYRQILGQKVEFLVSFYNNEISEKSEIFDDQFSVERPDGSNFTLKIRSTKLEDSAMYFCASRAQDTEAFFGQGTRLTVV.

This clone appeared a few times. The CDR3 spells CAWSAGLAGNTDTAFF. The CDR3 bases that were read are TGTGCCTGGAGTGCCGGACTAGCGGGGAACACAGATACG. This chain connects TRBV30 to TRBJ1-1; D unresolved. Read coverage stops 3 residues before the CDR3 terminus; the germline J gene supplies the remainder. CDR3 length: 16 residues. CDR1 GTSNPN and CDR2 SVGIG come from the germline V gene (reference sequence).

At least ten counts were recorded for this clone. Incomplete CDR3 DNA: TGTGCCAGCATGGCAGGGGTGGTCTCCTACGAG. This encodes CASMAGVVSYE. The whole CDR3 reads CASMAGVVSYEQYF. The chain employs TRBV2 and TRBJ2-7, with TRBD1 as a possible D gene (6 bases). The missing CDR3 end, 3 residues past where the read stops, is filled in from the germline J gene. CDR3 length: 14 residues. The ends were cut back, 7 bases at V and 0 bases at J, with 13 bases in the middle. Germline CDR1 SNHLY, CDR2 FYNNEI.

This clone occurred many times. The read terminates 3 residues before the CDR3 end, so the remaining end is supplied by the germline J gene. This chain links TRBV19 with TRBJ2-7; no firm D call. The CDR3 is made up of 14 amino acids. Germline lookup yields CDR1 LNHDA and CDR2 SQIVND (reference sequence). Trimming left V 1 base short and J 5 bases short, with 12 bases between. The sequenced part of the CDR3 DNA is TGTGCCAGTAGTATAGGCAACACACCCCACGAG. Encoded protein: CASSIGNTPHE. The whole CDR3 reads CASSIGNTPHEQYF.

This clone was seen ten or more times. The DNA ends 3 residues before the CDR3 does, and the rest of the CDR3 is filled in from the germline J gene. The chain joins TRBV20-1 to TRBJ2-3, with TRBD2 matching 11 bases. The CDR3 sequence is 17 residues long. The germline V gene has CDR1 DFQATT and CDR2 SNEGSKA (reference sequence). V lost 5 bases and J lost 0; bases outside the gene matches: 10. The CDR3 DNA, read in part, is TGCAGTGCTGCCCTGATCGTAGCGGGAGGGAGCACAGATACG. Protein: CSAALIVAGGSTDT. The entire CDR3 sequence reads CSAALIVAGGSTDTQYF.

This clone was seen ten or more times. The read terminates 3 residues ahead of where the CDR3 ends, so the germline J gene completes it. The V and J genes are TRBV19 and TRBJ2-2; D uncertain. Germline values: CDR1 LNHDA, CDR2 SQIVND (reference sequence). The CDR3 has 14 residues. Trimming left V 7 bases short and J 1 base short, with 10 bases between. The CDR3 here is CASNGRLNTGELFF. The covered CDR3 bases are TGTGCCAGTAATGGCAGGTTGAACACCGGGGAG.

The sample holds many counts of this clone. The read ends 3 residues shy of where the CDR3 ends; the end is completed using the germline J gene. This rearrangement joins TRBV30 to TRBJ1-2; TRBD1 agrees at 12 bases. The CDR3 covers 13 residues. J was trimmed by 2 bases and V by 5 bases; bases with no gene match: 0. CDR1 is GTSNPN, CDR2 SVGIG, per germline (reference sequence). CDR3 protein: CAWGTGGNYGYTF. CDR3 DNA (partial): TGTGCCTGGGGGACAGGGGGCAACTATGGC.

In its sample, this clone was seen a few times. CDR3 amino acids: CASSPSGSSYNDYTF. The CDR3 DNA, read in part, is TGTGCCAGCAGTCCCAGCGGGAGCTCCTACAATGAC. The chain joins TRBV7-9 to TRBJ1-2; no clear D. The read comes to an end 3 residues before the CDR3 does, leaving the germline J gene to fill in the end. Germline CDR1 SEHNR, CDR2 FQNEAQ (reference sequence). CDR3 length: 15 residues.

This clone was seen ten or more times. The read comes to an end 3 residues before the CDR3 does, leaving the germline J gene to fill in the end. The rearrangement links TRBV7-9 to TRBJ2-1, with 9 bases fitting TRBD2. V was clipped by 3 bases and J by 6 bases; unmatched bases: 3. There are 14 residues in the CDR3. CDR1 is SEHNR, CDR2 FQNEAQ, per germline (reference sequence). The CDR3 DNA, read in part, is TGTGCCAGCAGCTTTCAAGCGGGAGGCAATGAG. Protein product: CASSFQAGGNE. The complete CDR3 reads CASSFQAGGNEQFF.

In this sample, this clone turned up many times. The DNA ends 3 residues before the CDR3 does, and the rest of the CDR3 is filled in from the germline J gene. The genes are TRBV19 and TRBJ2-5; D is perhaps TRBD1 (7 bases). V was pared by 5 bases and J by 5 bases, with 12 bases between. CDR3 length: 13 residues. CDR1 and CDR2 from the germline V gene are LNHDA and SQIVND (reference sequence). The CDR3: CASSETGRETQYF. The part of the CDR3 DNA that was read is TGTGCCAGTAGTGAGACAGGGAGGGAGACC.